Listed below are T cell receptor beta chains from one sample, sequenced in a study of shared clonotypes between healthy human individuals. Some clones are missing from TCRdb's copy, which holds only in-frame ones; the method was immunoSEQ multiplex PCR. The table has 2,500,000 or so clones, 80% to 95% seen once. Specimen: naive CD4+ T cells from PBMCs. The source of these receptors is a man aged 18 to 29 in good health. Some clones in this sample may be carry-over from other donors' samples. Each CDR3 is given with its conserved first and last residue. The D gene is left open where the match is weak. Size values are once, few and many counts, or a class for expanded clones, and some rows have none.

v_call,clone_size,j_call,d_call,cdr3_nt,cdr3_aa
TRBV28,NA,TRBJ1-6,TRBD1,TGTGCCAGCAGTTTAACCGGACAGGGCACCGGATCACCCCTCCACTTT,CASSLTGQGTGSPLHF
TRBV28,NA,TRBJ2-2,NA,TGTGCCAGCGGCGGCCCGTGGAACACCGGGGAGCTGTTTTTT,CASGGPWNTGELFF
TRBV9,NA,TRBJ2-6,NA,TGTGCCAGCAGCGCGCCTTCTGGGGCCAACGTCCTGACTTTC,CASSAPSGANVLTF
TRBV11-1,NA,TRBJ2-5,NA,TGTGCCAGCAGCTTAGTGGGGGGCCAAGAGGCCCAGTACTTC,CASSLVGGQEAQYF
TRBV6-1,NA,TRBJ2-1,TRBD1,TGTGCCAGCAGTGAAGGGTGGGACAGCAATGAGCAGTTCTTC,CASSEGWDSNEQFF
TRBV28,NA,TRBJ2-7,TRBD2,TGTGCCAGCAGTTTATTCGTAGCGGGAGGGGCCTACGAGCAGTACTTC,CASSLFVAGGAYEQYF
TRBV9,NA,TRBJ2-7,NA,TGTGCCAGCAGCCCCAGGGTTGGCGGCACCTCCTACGAGCAGTACTTC,CASSPRVGGTSYEQYF
TRBV5-1,NA,TRBJ1-2,TRBD1,TGCGCCAGCCGACTAGGGGGCGGGGGCTACACCTTC,CASRLGGGGYTF
TRBV5-1,NA,TRBJ2-6,NA,TGCGCCAGCGCCAGGGGGGACTCTGGGGCCAACGTCCTGACTTTC,CASARGDSGANVLTF
TRBV7-9,NA,TRBJ2-3,TRBD2,TGTGCCAGCAGCTTGGAGCGGGAGACAACAGATACGCAGTATTTT,CASSLERETTDTQYF
TRBV7-3,NA,TRBJ2-1,TRBD2,TGTGCCAGCAGAGCTTTTACGGGAGGGTCGGCCAATGAGCAGTTCTTC,CASRAFTGGSANEQFF
TRBV9,NA,TRBJ1-3,NA,TGTGCCAGCAGCGTAGGGGGGCCTGGAAACACCATATATTTT,CASSVGGPGNTIYF
TRBV5-1,once,TRBJ2-3,NA,TGCGCCAGCAGCTTGGAGACGGGCACAGATACGCAGTATTTT,CASSLETGTDTQYF
TRBV19,NA,TRBJ2-7,NA,TGTGCCAGTAGTATAGGAGTAGGAGGCTACGAGCAGTACTTC,CASSIGVGGYEQYF
TRBV9,NA,TRBJ2-5,NA,TGTGCCAGCAGCGTAGCCACAACTCAAGAGACCCAGTACTTC,CASSVATTQETQYF
TRBV27,NA,TRBJ1-6,TRBD1,TGTGCCAGCACTTTGACAGGGGGCCATTCACCCCTCCACTTT,CASTLTGGHSPLHF
TRBV7-3,NA,TRBJ2-7,TRBD1,TGTGCCAGCAGCACCTCCGGGACAGCCTACGAGCAGTACTTC,CASSTSGTAYEQYF
TRBV5-1,NA,TRBJ2-3,NA,TGCGCCAGCAGTTCGCAGGGAAAAAGATCGGATACGCAGTATTTT,CASSSQGKRSDTQYF
TRBV10-3,once,TRBJ2-7,NA,TGTGCCATCAGACCCGGGACAACGAACTACGAGCAGTACTTC,CAIRPGTTNYEQYF
TRBV7-3,NA,TRBJ1-3,TRBD1,TGTGCCAGCAGCCTACAGGGGAGCTCTGGAAACACCATATATTTT,CASSLQGSSGNTIYF
TRBV7-3,NA,TRBJ2-1,NA,TGTGCCAGCAGCTCCCAGGTGGATGAGCAGTTCTTC,CASSSQVDEQFF
TRBV7-9,NA,TRBJ1-4,NA,TGTGCCAGCAGCTTAGATCCCCTGCGGAGCGAAAAACTGTTTTTT,CASSLDPLRSEKLFF
TRBV6-5,NA,TRBJ2-5,TRBD1,TGTGCCAGCAGTCCGACAGGGTCAAGTGTCAAGACCCAGTACTTC,CASSPTGSSVKTQYF
TRBV4-3,once,TRBJ2-1,NA,TGCGCCAGCAGCCGCTCTAGAAGCTCCTACAATGAGCAGTTCTTC,CASSRSRSSYNEQFF
TRBV29-1,NA,TRBJ1-5,NA,TGCAGCGCCGCCCCAGGGACCAATCAGCCCCAGCATTTT,CSAAPGTNQPQHF
TRBV7-3,NA,TRBJ2-6,NA,TGTGCCAGCAGCTCGACATCTACCTATGGCTCTGGGGCCAACGTCCTGACTTTC,CASSSTSTYGSGANVLTF
TRBV10-3,NA,TRBJ2-7,NA,TGTGCCATCTCCCTAACCGGGACCTGGGGGAAAAACGAGCAGTACTTC,CAISLTGTWGKNEQYF
TRBV4-3,NA,TRBJ2-1,TRBD2,TGCGCCAGCAGTCAAGGAACGGGACTAAACTACAATGAGCAGTTCTTC,CASSQGTGLNYNEQFF
TRBV5-6,NA,TRBJ1-2,NA,TGTGCCACCTCGATTGAAGGCAGGCTTGGCTATGGCTACACCTTC,CATSIEGRLGYGYTF
TRBV7-8,NA,TRBJ1-2,NA,TGTGCCAGCAGCCTATTCGACAGTTCCCTTAACTATGGCTACACCTTC,CASSLFDSSLNYGYTF
TRBV5-1,NA,TRBJ2-7,NA,TGCGCCAGCACCCTGACAGGAGATTCCTACGAGCAGTACTTC,CASTLTGDSYEQYF